This T cell receptor (beta chain) is drawn from a study of patients with pleural tuberculosis. The table lists this clonotype with many counts. TCRdb processed the reads anew with MiXCR; each CDR3 protein has one entry. The sample gives tens of thousands of distinct CDR3 sequences, less than 9.5% of which show up once; around 15% is in the top ten. V shed 2 bases and J 8 bases; nucleotides not matched to a gene: 4. Germline assignment: CDR1 SGHVS and CDR2 FNYEAQ. The length of the CDR3 is 15 residues. The receptor was derived from a human donor with pleural tuberculosis. This rearrangement joins TRBV7-6 to TRBJ2-1; 12 bases agree with TRBD1. CDR3 in DNA: TGTGCCAGCAGCTTATGGGGACAGGGGGCAGATGAGCAGTTCTTC. Translated: CASSLWGQGADEQFF.